This TCR beta chain was sequenced for a study of identical twins. Study-wide results and caveats: It was out-of-frame TCR alpha sharing in monozygotic twins that models underestimated. Fewer insertions marked abundant cord blood beta clonotypes; young adult naive trended weakly, memory not at all. Researchers reported excess low generation probability among twin-shared out-of-frame alpha sequences.

CDR1 is SEHNR, CDR2 FQNEAQ, per germline (reference sequence). V was clipped by 3 bases and J by 6 bases, with 8 bases between them. The CDR3 is 12 residues long. About this clonotype itself: The target antigen is unknown.

The cDNA had a unique molecular identifier and a template-switch universal primer site. TCRdb reanalysed the 5' RACE reads using MiXCR and keeps one entry per CDR3 protein. The sample holds under 250,000 distinct CDR3 sequences, around 7.6% seen once. The data were also submitted as part of a second study, on yellow fever vaccine responses in identical twins.

This receptor was identified in a woman between 18 and 30 years old in good health. The source material was CD8+ T cells sorted from blood. This chain connects TRBV7-9 to TRBJ2-5; D call uncertain. CDR3 coding DNA: TGTGCCAGCAGCTTTATCGGACAGACCCAGTACTTC. Amino acid sequence: CASSFIGQTQYF.